These T cell receptor beta chains were read from a single sample in a study of blood T cell repertoires in COVID-19. Sequenced by immunoSEQ multiplex PCR; TCRdb stores in-frame clones only, minus some. The repertoire holds about 39,000 clones, with 70% to 90% as singletons. Input material: peripheral blood. The origin of the receptors is a man aged 60-69 years in a cohort sampled during active COVID-19. The CDR3 runs from the conserved cysteine through the conserved F or W. D genes are given only for firm matches.

v_call	j_call	d_call	cdr3_length	cdr3_aa
TRBV7-3	TRBJ1-1	NA	14	CASSLQGGNTEAFF
TRBV5-1	TRBJ2-7	NA	15	CASSLDGGPTYEQYF
TRBV6-5	TRBJ1-1	NA	14	CASGGEGRGLEAFF
TRBV30	TRBJ1-3	NA	13	CAWSAQPRNTIYF
TRBV2	TRBJ1-5	TRBD1	16	CASRPHRGPGNQPQHF
TRBV19	TRBJ2-3	TRBD2	15	CASSTGGRTTDTQYF
TRBV2	TRBJ2-1	NA	12	CASKGEYNEQFF
TRBV10-3	TRBJ2-1	NA	17	CAISESKGVRSYNEQFF
TRBV7-9	TRBJ1-1	NA	15	CASSLNDRRATEAFF
TRBV7-3	TRBJ2-3	NA	14	CASSVARSTDTQYF
TRBV6-4	TRBJ2-2	NA	15	CASSQGNANTGELFF
TRBV7-2	TRBJ2-2	TRBD2	14	CASRLAETLGELFF
TRBV5-1	TRBJ2-7	TRBD1	16	CASSPYPGQGSYEQYF
TRBV21-1	TRBJ2-3	NA	14	CASSKGRGADTQYF
TRBV28	TRBJ2-3	NA	12	CASWSPGDTQYF
TRBV27	TRBJ2-3	TRBD2	13	CASSPSAGRTQYF
TRBV6-5	TRBJ2-7	TRBD2	15	CASRVTSSRGNEQYF
TRBV27	TRBJ2-7	NA	13	CASRGPSSYEQYF
TRBV2	TRBJ1-6	TRBD1	14	CASKGDRVYSPLHF
TRBV28	TRBJ1-4	NA	15	CASSTYRVTNEKLFF
TRBV19	TRBJ2-4	TRBD2	16	CASNGGGSGAQNIQYF
TRBV3-1/TRBV3-2	TRBJ2-7	NA	13	CASSQVVSHEQYF
TRBV19	TRBJ1-2	NA	11	CASSASRGYTF
TRBV18	TRBJ1-1	NA	15	CASSPLGQKNTEAFF
TRBV11-2	TRBJ2-2	NA	14	CASKQARGTGELFF
TRBV29-1	TRBJ1-1	NA	15	CSVRETGKLNTEAFF
TRBV5-6	TRBJ2-2	NA	13	CASSLVGAGELFF
TRBV20-1	TRBJ1-3	NA	11	CSAAAGNTIYF
TRBV5-1	TRBJ1-5	NA	14	CASSAGGRNQPQHF
TRBV9	TRBJ2-7	TRBD2	17	CASSVDPGLAGGGEQYF
TRBV11-2	TRBJ2-2	TRBD1	14	CASSPTGPGGELFF
TRBV24-1	TRBJ2-3	NA	17	CATSDLKGAPGEDTQYF
TRBV7-8	TRBJ2-5	NA	13	CASSHDTRETQYF
TRBV19	TRBJ2-2	NA	15	CASSTGSDLTGELFF
TRBV19	TRBJ2-1	NA	14	CASSPGIRYNEQFF
TRBV19	TRBJ1-1	TRBD1	13	CASGDREGTEAFF
TRBV19	TRBJ1-6	NA	15	CASSFKDGGNSPLHF
TRBV7-3	TRBJ2-6	NA	13	CASRASGANVLTF
TRBV5-4	TRBJ2-3	TRBD1	15	CASSPRDRDTDTQYF
TRBV18	TRBJ2-7	TRBD2	14	CASSPPGLYYEQYF
TRBV5-1	TRBJ2-7	NA	14	CASRGQGSSYEQYF
TRBV21-1	TRBJ1-1	NA	14	CATEDSKMNTEAFF
TRBV7-2	TRBJ1-4	NA	14	CASSKDTTNEKLFF
TRBV27	TRBJ1-2	TRBD1	15	CASSGPGQGNYGYTF
TRBV28	TRBJ1-2	NA	14	CASSLGGRDYGYTF
TRBV18	TRBJ2-7	TRBD1	16	CASSPSTGAMGYEQYF